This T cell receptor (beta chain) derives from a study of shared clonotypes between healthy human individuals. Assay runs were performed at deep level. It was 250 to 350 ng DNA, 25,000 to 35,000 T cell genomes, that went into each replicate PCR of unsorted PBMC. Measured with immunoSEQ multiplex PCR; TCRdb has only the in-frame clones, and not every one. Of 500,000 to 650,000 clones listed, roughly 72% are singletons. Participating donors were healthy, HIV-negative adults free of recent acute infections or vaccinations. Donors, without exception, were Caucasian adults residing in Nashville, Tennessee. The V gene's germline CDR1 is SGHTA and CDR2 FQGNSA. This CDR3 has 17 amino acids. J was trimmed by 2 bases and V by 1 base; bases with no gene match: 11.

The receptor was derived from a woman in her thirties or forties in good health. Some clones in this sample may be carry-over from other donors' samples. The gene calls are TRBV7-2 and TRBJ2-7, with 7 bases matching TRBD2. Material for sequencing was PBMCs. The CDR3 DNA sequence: TGTGCCAGCAGCTTAGTTGGCGGCGGGAGTCCCCCCTACGAGCAGTACTTC. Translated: CASSLVGGGSPPYEQYF. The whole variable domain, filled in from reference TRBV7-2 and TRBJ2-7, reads GAGVSQSPSNKVTEKGKDVELRCDPISGHTALYWYRQSLGQGLEFLIYFQGNSAPDKSGLPSDRFSAERTGGSVSTLTIQRTQQEDSAVYLCASSLVGGGSPPYEQYFGPGTRLTVT.